This paragraph covers one T cell receptor (beta chain) sequence. The data stem from a study of blood T cell repertoires in COVID-19. Across the study: From the United States, Italy and Spain came samples of acute and convalescent COVID-19.

V was shortened by 3 bases and J by 3 bases, with 17 bases between the two germline ends. Germline CDR1 is SGHTA and CDR2 is FQGNSA. The CDR3 extends over 16 amino acids. TCRdb's table, derived via immunoSEQ multiplex PCR, lists solely in-frame clones and lacks some. Of about 35,000 clones listed, approximately 87% are singletons. The rearrangement joins TRBV7-2 to TRBJ1-2, with D possibly matching TRBD1 (5 bases). Sequenced sample: peripheral blood. The clonotype originates from a man older than 75 with active COVID-19. The CDR3 DNA follows: TGTGCCAGCAGCTTGGAATTCTGGGGGGAGGACTATGGCTACACCTTC. Its protein is CASSLEFWGEDYGYTF.